The clone carrying this TCR beta chain was observed a single time. The antigen is not known. The CDR3 sequence is 15 residues long. V lost 5 bases and J 1 base, leaving 12 bases between the germline ends. Looked up from germline, CDR1 is SGHNT and CDR2 is YYREEE (reference sequence). TCRdb's copy holds only in-frame clones and misses some; the assay was immunoSEQ multiplex PCR. The sample has more than 1,200,000 clones, roughly 98.5% seen once. The data originate from a study of shared clonotypes between healthy human individuals. Overall study results and limits: Among the subsets, naive ones generally showed larger estimated richness than memory ones.

V is TRBV5-4 and J is TRBJ2-2; perhaps TRBD1 as D (5 bases). Sample: naive CD4+ T cells sorted from blood. Subset denoted: CD45RA+ positively selected. This sequence originates from a man aged 25-45 years in good health. For the CDR3, the DNA is TGTGCCAGCAGACGGACATCCCTGAACACCGGGGAGCTGTTTTTT. Its translation: CASRRTSLNTGELFF.